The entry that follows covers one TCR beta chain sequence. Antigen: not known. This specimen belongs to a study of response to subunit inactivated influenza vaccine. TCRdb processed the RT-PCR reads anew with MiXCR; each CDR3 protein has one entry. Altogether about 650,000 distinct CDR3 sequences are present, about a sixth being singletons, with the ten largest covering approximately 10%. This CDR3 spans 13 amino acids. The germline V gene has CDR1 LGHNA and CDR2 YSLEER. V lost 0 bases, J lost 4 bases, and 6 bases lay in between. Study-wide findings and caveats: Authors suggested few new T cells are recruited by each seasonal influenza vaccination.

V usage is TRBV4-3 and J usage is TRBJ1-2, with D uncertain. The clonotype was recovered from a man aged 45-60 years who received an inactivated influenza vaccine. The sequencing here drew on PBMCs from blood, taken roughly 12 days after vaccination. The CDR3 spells CASSQDRRYGYTF. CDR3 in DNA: TGCGCCAGCAGCCAAGATCGGCGCTATGGCTACACCTTC.